Detailed here is one T cell receptor (beta chain). V lost 4 bases and J lost 9; bases outside the gene matches: 8. The CDR3 consists of 14 residues. Germline V gene data show CDR1 as SQVTM and CDR2 as ANQGSEA. This specimen comes from a study of blood T cell repertoires in COVID-19. Study in general: COVID-19 samples, acute and convalescent, were from the United States, Italy and Spain. PBMCs, B-cell-depleted T cells, or T cells provided the cDNA or gDNA that made up the material.

Authors' methods: Quantification of nucleated cells was approximated via reference gene primer amplification. Method: immunoSEQ multiplex PCR; TCRdb's copy keeps in-frame clones and lacks some. V, J and clone size derive from that table, while D and trimming were established from the DNA sequence. Of 200,000 to 300,000 clones in the sample, about 85% were seen once. This rearrangement joins TRBV29-1 to TRBJ2-1; 11 positions agree with TRBD2. The TCR was taken from a man between 18 and 35 years old with active or convalescent COVID-19. The sequenced material came from peripheral blood. CDR3 sequence reads: CSVGVSGRALEQFF. DNA for the CDR3: TGCAGCGTTGGGGTTAGCGGGAGGGCCCTTGAGCAGTTCTTC.